What follows are 32 T cell receptor beta chains derived from one specimen sequenced in a study of regulatory T cells in long-lasting Graves disease. Time point here: newly diagnosed GD, antithyroid drugs for less than 3 months. Researchers made the TCR library from RNA that was extracted from PBMCs. Through Arm-PCR of CDR3 regions and iRepertoire HTBI primers, TCR beta libraries were built. One entry per CDR3 protein, called by TCRdb with MiXCR from the multiplex PCR reads. The sample lists around 420,000 distinct CDR3 sequences, less than 20% occurring once. The sequencing here drew on peripheral blood mononuclear cells (PBMCs), taken at new diagnosis, from a patient treated with antithyroid drugs. The source is a female donor with Graves disease.

This clonotype was detected only a few times. This sequence joins TRBV7-2 and TRBJ2-6, with TRBD1 identical over 7 bases. V lost 6 bases to trimming and J lost 4 bases; unmatched junction nucleotides: 9. The CDR3 covers 16 residues. Germline CDR1 reads SGHTA; CDR2 reads FQGNSA. The CDR3 sequence is CTSRKSRGLGANVLTF. The CDR3 DNA reads TGTACCAGCAGGAAATCGAGGGGGCTAGGGGCCAACGTCCTGACTTTC. Full variable domain (remainder filled in from reference TRBV7-2 and TRBJ2-6): GAGVSQSPSNKVTEKGKDVELRCDPISGHTALYWYRQSLGQGLEFLIYFQGNSAPDKSGLPSDRFSAERTGGSVSTLTIQRTQQEDSAVYLCTSRKSRGLGANVLTFGAGSRLTVL.

This clonotype has just a few counts. CDR3 sequence (DNA): TGTGCCAGCGTTCCCACCGGGGGGGGCCAGACCGGGGAGCTGTTTTTT. This encodes CASVPTGGGQTGELFF. The gene calls are TRBV12-3 or TRBV12-4 and TRBJ2-2, with TRBD2 matching over 8 bases. V was pared by 8 bases and J by 5 bases, with 13 bases of the junction left unmatched. CDR3 length: 16 amino acids.

The chain has TRBV13 and TRBJ2-7; 7 bases match TRBD2. Germline assignment: CDR1 PRHDT and CDR2 FYEKMQ (reference sequence). The CDR3 has 15 amino acids. Trimming took 5 bases from V and 4 from J; bases not matched to a gene: 11. The chain's CDR3 is CASSQGPSGTYEQYF. The DNA of the CDR3 is TGTGCCAGCAGCCAAGGGCCTAGCGGTACGTACGAGCAGTACTTC.

The J gene is TRBJ2-1, the V gene TRBV27; tentative D call: TRBD2 (6 bases). The V gene's germline CDR1 is MNHEY and CDR2 SMNVEV (reference sequence). V was shortened by 2 bases and J by 3 bases, with 14 bases between the two germline ends. The CDR3 runs to 16 residues. This chain's CDR3 is CASSLGVGGLYNEQFF. CDR3 bases: TGTGCCAGCAGTTTAGGGGTCGGGGGACTCTACAATGAGCAGTTCTTC.

This clonotype was seen many times. V gene TRBV4-2 combines with J gene TRBJ1-3, with 8 bases identical to TRBD1. CDR1 is LGHNA and CDR2 is YNFKEQ in the germline V gene. J was trimmed by 2 bases and V by 3 bases; bases with no gene match: 0. The CDR3 runs 14 residues. The DNA of the CDR3 is TGTGCCAGCAGCCAGGACAGGGCTGGAAACACCATATATTTT. Translated, it gives CASSQDRAGNTIYF.

This clonotype was counted many times. V and J are TRBV29-1 and TRBJ1-2; D not resolved. The CDR3 runs to 16 residues. Germline CDR1 SQVTM, CDR2 ANQGSEA. The ends were cut back, 4 bases at V and 4 bases at J, with 22 bases in the middle. The CDR3 protein is CSVGSRVPLLGYGYTF. As DNA, the CDR3 is TGCAGCGTTGGAAGCCGGGTCCCATTACTGGGCTATGGCTACACCTTC.

The genes are TRBV7-9 and TRBJ1-6; D gene unclear. Germline CDR1 SEHNR, CDR2 FQNEAQ (reference sequence). CDR3 length: 15 residues. Between the trimmed V and J ends, which lost 5 bases and 0 bases, there was a span of 8 bases. CDR3 region: CASSVGNSYNSPLHF. CDR3 nucleotides: TGTGCCAGCAGCGTTGGAAACTCCTATAATTCACCCCTCCACTTT.

This clonotype was seen many times. The V and J genes are TRBV27 and TRBJ1-1; D uncertain. V was pared by 5 bases and J by 5 bases, with 12 bases between. The CDR3 loop spans 13 amino acids. Germline values: CDR1 MNHEY, CDR2 SMNVEV (reference sequence). The CDR3 region is CASSNRAQTEAFF. In nucleotides, the CDR3 is TGTGCCAGCAGTAACCGGGCCCAAACTGAAGCTTTCTTT.

This clonotype showed up many times. In nucleotides, the CDR3 is TGTGCCAGCAGCTTAGTTTTCGCTGACAATGAGCAGTTCTTC. This codes for CASSLVFADNEQFF. This sequence joins TRBV7-2 and TRBJ2-1; D gene uncertain. The germline V gene encodes CDR1 SGHTA and CDR2 FQGNSA. This CDR3 has 14 residues. The V end was cut by 1 base, the J end by 5 bases, with 9 bases between.

In this sample, this clonotype turned up many times. The chain has TRBV10-3 and TRBJ1-2; unclear D gene. Germline values: CDR1 ENHRY, CDR2 SYGVKD. This CDR3 has 14 amino acids. The V and J ends lost 10 bases and 4 bases respectively, with 19 bases between them. CDR3 in amino acids: CATTTGTFFYGYTF. The CDR3 bases are TGTGCCACGACCACGGGAACTTTTTTCTATGGCTACACCTTC.

This clonotype appeared many times. The genes are TRBV5-1 and TRBJ1-2; no firm D call. The CDR3 sequence is 12 residues long. The V end lost 4 bases, the J end lost 6 bases, and 10 bases lay between the germline ends. CDR1 and CDR2 (germline): SGHRS, YFSETQ. DNA for the CDR3: TGCGCCAGCAGCCCGGATAGGGATGGCTACACCTTC. Its translation: CASSPDRDGYTF.

This clonotype showed up many times. V gene TRBV7-3 combines with J gene TRBJ2-1; D is uncertain. The CDR3 is 14 residues long. Trimming stripped 3 bases from V and 8 bases from J, with 14 bases between. CDR1 is SGHTA and CDR2 is FQGTGA in the germline V gene. CDR3 amino acids: CASSFPRISDEQFF. The CDR3 DNA sequence: TGTGCCAGCAGCTTCCCGAGGATATCGGATGAGCAGTTCTTC.

This clonotype showed up many times. The chain links TRBV12-5 to TRBJ2-1, with D uncertain. The germline V gene encodes CDR1 LGHNT and CDR2 FRNRAP. The CDR3 runs to 13 residues. Trimming took off 2 bases at V and 4 bases at J, with 6 bases between the two ends. The DNA of the CDR3 is TGTGCTAGTGGTTTGATACCTTACAATGAGCAGTTCTTC. Its translation is CASGLIPYNEQFF.

This clonotype was observed many times. This sequence joins TRBV6-1 and TRBJ1-5, with D possibly being TRBD1 (5 bases). Trimming cost V 1 base and J 3 bases, with 13 bases left between them. CDR1 is MNHNS and CDR2 is SASEGT in the germline V gene. The CDR3 has 16 amino acids. The CDR3 DNA is TGTGCCAGCAGTGAAGAACGGGGACGTCCCAATCAGCCCCAGCATTTT. The encoded protein is CASSEERGRPNQPQHF.

This clonotype came up many times. J is TRBJ1-2 and V is TRBV27; no definite D call. This CDR3 is 11 amino acids long. Germline lookup yields CDR1 MNHEY and CDR2 SMNVEV (reference sequence). The ends were cut back, 8 bases at V and 4 bases at J, with 8 bases in the middle. The DNA of the CDR3 is TGTGCCAGCGGGCCGACCTATGGCTACACCTTC. Amino acids: CASGPTYGYTF.

This clonotype was counted only a few times. The chain has TRBV4-1 and TRBJ2-3; D unclear. The CDR3 contains 13 residues. Germline V CDR1 and CDR2: MGHRA, YSYEKL. Trimming left V 2 bases short and J 0 bases short, with 3 bases between. For the CDR3, the DNA is TGCGCCAGCAGCCAAACCAGCACAGATACGCAGTATTTT. Protein product: CASSQTSTDTQYF.

This clonotype was detected only a few times. This chain joins TRBV12-3 or TRBV12-4 and TRBJ2-7; weak D call: TRBD2 (5 bases). The CDR3 is 12 residues long. Trimming left V 5 bases short and J 6 bases short, with 11 bases between. Written as DNA, the CDR3 is TGTGCCAGCAGTGTGGGAGAGCCCGAGCAGTACTTC. Residues: CASSVGEPEQYF.

With respect to this clonotype: Given a far larger clone just one base away, this is likely a sequencing read error. V and J are TRBV11-3 and TRBJ2-7; D is uncertain. The CDR3 totals 13 residues. Germline CDR1 reads SGHNT; CDR2 reads YENEEA. The V end lost 2 bases, the J end lost 7 bases, and 12 bases lay between the germline ends. CDR3 protein: CASSLTGLNEQYF. The DNA of the CDR3 is TGTGCCAGCAGCTTAACGGGTTTAAATGAGCAGTACTTC.

The sample holds many counts of this clonotype. The chain employs TRBV2 and TRBJ1-1, with 8 bases fitting TRBD1. V was pared by 5 bases and J by 6 bases, with 11 bases of the junction left unmatched. Germline V lookup: CDR1 SNHLY, CDR2 FYNNEI. CDR3 length equals 15 residues. The CDR3 reads CASSQTFGQGAEAFF. The DNA of the CDR3 is TGTGCCAGCAGTCAAACGTTTGGACAGGGCGCTGAAGCTTTCTTT.

J is TRBJ2-3 and V is TRBV2; TRBD2 matches 8 bases. Per the germline V gene, CDR1 is SNHLY and CDR2 is FYNNEI. This CDR3 has 15 residues. Trimming took 7 bases from V and 4 from J; bases not matched to a gene: 10. The CDR3 sequence: CASNTLAGVADTQYF. CDR3 coding DNA: TGTGCCAGCAATACTCTAGCGGGCGTGGCAGATACGCAGTATTTT.

This clonotype has a count of ten or more. The V gene is TRBV7-6, the J gene TRBJ2-1; 9 positions agree with TRBD2. This CDR3 has 15 amino acids. Germline V lookup: CDR1 SGHVS, CDR2 FNYEAQ. V gave up 5 bases and J gave up 5 bases; unmatched junction bases: 7. CDR3 nucleotides: TGTGCCAGCAGCCCCATTCTAGCGGGGAACAATGAGCAGTTCTTC. This translates into CASSPILAGNNEQFF. The full variable domain, in which reference TRBV7-6 and TRBJ2-1 provide the parts outside the CDR3, is GAGVSQSPRYKVTKRGQDVALRCDPISGHVSLYWYRQALGQGPEFLTYFNYEAQQDKSGLPNDRFSAERPEGSISTLTIQRTEQRDSAMYRCASSPILAGNNEQFFGPGTRLTVL.

This clonotype was found many times. V usage is TRBV6-5 and J usage is TRBJ1-1; D gene unclear. V was shortened by 1 base and J by 8 bases, with 11 bases between the two germline ends. Germline V CDR1 and CDR2: MNHEY, SVGAGI. The CDR3 is 13 residues long. This chain's CDR3 is CASSYYGKSEAFF. Here the CDR3 DNA reads TGTGCCAGCAGTTACTACGGAAAAAGCGAAGCTTTCTTT.

This clonotype was recorded many times. This sequence joins TRBV29-1 and TRBJ2-5; 11 bases match TRBD1. Germline trimming cut 2 bases from V and 5 bases from J; bases unmatched to any gene: 4. This CDR3 is built from 14 residues. The germline V gene encodes CDR1 SQVTM and CDR2 ANQGSEA. CDR3 coding DNA: TGCAGCGTTGAAAGGGGACAGGGGGGGGAGACCCAGTACTTC. Amino acid sequence: CSVERGQGGETQYF. Full variable domain (rest looked up from reference TRBV29-1 and TRBJ2-5): SAVISQKPSRDICQRGTSLTIQCQVDSQVTMMFWYRQQPGQSLTLIATANQGSEATYESGFVIDKFPISRPNLTFSTLTVSNMSPEDSSIYLCSVERGQGGETQYFGPGTRLLVL.

This clonotype was counted at least ten times. The gene calls are TRBV9 and TRBJ2-5; 7 positions agree with TRBD2. The junction had 6 bases not matched to a gene; V was cut back by 1 base and J by 0 bases. CDR1 is SGDLS and CDR2 is YYNGEE in the germline V gene. The length of the CDR3 is 16 residues. In DNA form, the CDR3 reads TGTGCCAGCAGCGTAAATCGCGGGGGAAACCAAGAGACCCAGTACTTC. This gives the protein CASSVNRGGNQETQYF.

The V and J genes are TRBV9 and TRBJ2-1; D is unclear. Between the trimmed V and J ends, which lost 3 bases and 4 bases, there was a span of 17 bases. Per germline, CDR1 SGDLS and CDR2 YYNGEE. The CDR3 consists of 16 residues. CDR3 sequence reads: CASSASADNLYNEQFF. CDR3 nucleotide sequence: TGTGCCAGCAGCGCGTCGGCGGATAATTTATACAATGAGCAGTTCTTC.

This clonotype occurred a few times. This chain joins TRBV19 and TRBJ1-1; D gene unclear. V lost 4 bases and J lost 8, with 20 bases in between. CDR1 and CDR2 from the germline V gene are LNHDA and SQIVND (reference sequence). The CDR3 consists of 15 residues. In DNA form, the CDR3 reads TGTGCCAGTAGTAAGTCCCCCGTTGGAAACTTGGAAGCTTTCTTT. As protein: CASSKSPVGNLEAFF.

The chain is built from TRBV27 and TRBJ2-2; unclear D gene. CDR3 size: 12 residues. Germline loops: CDR1 MNHEY, CDR2 SMNVEV (reference sequence). V lost 2 bases and J 8 bases, leaving 6 bases between the germline ends. In nucleotides, the CDR3 is TGTGCCAGCAGTTTAATGTCGGGGGAGCTGTTTTTT. It is translated as CASSLMSGELFF.

This chain connects TRBV20-1 to TRBJ2-7; unclear D gene. With 2 bases removed from V and 8 bases from J, the gap between germline ends came to 13 bases. This CDR3 spans 12 amino acids. CDR1 is DFQATT and CDR2 is SNEGSKA in the germline V gene (reference sequence). Written as DNA, the CDR3 is TGCAGTGCTAGAAATCAAGGGTACAAGCAGTACTTC. Its translation: CSARNQGYKQYF.

This clonotype was counted many times. This chain links TRBV6-5 with TRBJ2-1; D may be TRBD2 (6 bases). Trimming removed 3 bases from V and 10 bases from J, with 16 bases in between. Germline V gene lookup returns CDR1 MNHEY and CDR2 SVGAGI. The CDR3 spans 14 residues. For the CDR3, the DNA is TGTGCCAGCAGTTATGCGGGACCCTGGGGAGAGCAGTTCTTC. Protein: CASSYAGPWGEQFF.

The rearrangement links TRBV6-5 to TRBJ1-5; 9 bases align to TRBD1. CDR1 is MNHEY and CDR2 is SVGAGI in the germline V gene. CDR3 size: 15 residues. The ends lost 0 bases at V and 6 bases at J; junction bases unmatched: 3. The CDR3 sequence: CASSYSGTGSQPQHF. CDR3 nucleotide sequence: TGTGCCAGCAGTTACTCCGGGACAGGGAGTCAGCCCCAGCATTTT.

There are many counts of this clonotype. V is TRBV6-1 and J is TRBJ2-5; D gene uncertain. V was trimmed by 6 bases and J by 3 bases, leaving 8 bases between them. Germline lookup yields CDR1 MNHNS and CDR2 SASEGT. The CDR3 has 12 residues. CDR3 amino acids: CASSTDEETQYF. As DNA, the CDR3 is TGTGCCAGCAGCACGGACGAAGAGACCCAGTACTTC.

This clonotype was recorded at least ten times. The chain links TRBV7-6 to TRBJ1-1, with TRBD1 identical over 7 bases. The V gene's germline CDR1 is SGHVS and CDR2 FNYEAQ. Unmatched junction bases numbered 8, after V lost 5 bases and J lost 5 bases. The CDR3 loop spans 14 amino acids. The CDR3 bases are TGTGCCAGCAGCCCGGGACAGCCGGGTACTGAAGCTTTCTTT. Translated, it gives CASSPGQPGTEAFF.